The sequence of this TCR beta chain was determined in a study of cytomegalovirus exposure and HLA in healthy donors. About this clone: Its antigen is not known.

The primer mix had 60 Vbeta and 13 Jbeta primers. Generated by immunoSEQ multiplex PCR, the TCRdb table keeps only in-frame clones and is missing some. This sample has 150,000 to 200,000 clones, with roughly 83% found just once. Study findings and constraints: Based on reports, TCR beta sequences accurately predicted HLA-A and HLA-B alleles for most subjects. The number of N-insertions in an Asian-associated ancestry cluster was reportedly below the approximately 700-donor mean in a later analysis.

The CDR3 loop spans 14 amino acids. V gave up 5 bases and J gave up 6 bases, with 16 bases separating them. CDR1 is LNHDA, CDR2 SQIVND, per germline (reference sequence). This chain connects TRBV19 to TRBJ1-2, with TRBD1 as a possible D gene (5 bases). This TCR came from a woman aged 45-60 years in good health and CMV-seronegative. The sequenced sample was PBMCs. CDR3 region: CASSRRERRDGYTF. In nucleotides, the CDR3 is TGTGCCAGTAGTCGCAGGGAGAGGAGGGATGGCTACACCTTC.